Shown below are 21 T cell receptor beta chains from a single sample sequenced in a study of early T cells in non-severe SARS-CoV-2 infection. TCRdb reprocessed the 5' RACE reads with MiXCR, giving one entry per CDR3 protein. The sample lists 120,000 or so distinct CDR3 sequences; around 13% were seen once. The starting material was whole blood, obtained at baseline. These receptors originate from an adult who was a healthcare worker with PCR-confirmed SARS-CoV-2 infection or an uninfected control (not recorded which).

This clonotype was detected only a few times. The chain couples TRBV4-1 to TRBJ2-7, with D perhaps TRBD1 (7 bases). V lost 2 bases and J lost 6, with 17 bases in between. Germline CDR1 is MGHRA and CDR2 is YSYEKL. This CDR3 comprises 15 residues. The CDR3 DNA reads as TGCGCCAGCAGCCAATGGGTAACAGGGGACTCCGAGCAGTACTTC. This translates into CASSQWVTGDSEQYF.

The chain joins TRBV20-1 to TRBJ2-2; D not certain. The CDR3 has 15 amino acids. CDR1 is DFQATT, CDR2 SNEGSKA, per germline (reference sequence). Trimming pared 5 bases from V and 0 bases from J, leaving 13 bases between. The CDR3 DNA sequence: TGCAGTGCTCCTACCAGATCTTCGAACACCGGGGAGCTGTTTTTT. Residues: CSAPTRSSNTGELFF.

This clonotype was counted ten times or more. This chain joins TRBV7-6 and TRBJ1-2, with a weak D call TRBD1 (5 bases). V shed 3 bases and J shed 3 bases, with 8 bases lying between them. Looked up from germline, CDR1 is SGHVS and CDR2 is FNYEAQ. The CDR3 is 13 residues long. The CDR3 coding sequence is TGTGCCAGCAGCTTGGGGGATGACTATGGCTACACCTTC. Amino acid sequence: CASSLGDDYGYTF.

In this sample, this clonotype is large. J is TRBJ1-5 and V is TRBV12-3 or TRBV12-4, with a possible D match to TRBD1 (6 bases). The CDR3 length is 15 residues. Between the trimmed V and J ends, which lost 3 bases and 4 bases, there was a span of 13 bases. This CDR3 is CASSFGGRWNQPQHF. The CDR3 bases are TGTGCCAGCAGTTTCGGGGGGCGCTGGAATCAGCCCCAGCATTTT.

The chain is built from TRBV7-2 and TRBJ2-1; D is uncertain. V shed 2 bases and J shed 6 bases, with 14 bases lying between them. The germline gives CDR1 SGHTA, CDR2 FQGNSA. This CDR3 spans 15 amino acids. DNA for the CDR3: TGTGCCAGCAGCTTATCAGGAGTTTTCGGCAATGAGCAGTTCTTC. It yields the protein CASSLSGVFGNEQFF.

V usage is TRBV6-6 and J usage is TRBJ2-4; D remains unclear. Trimming pared 5 bases from V and 0 bases from J, leaving 11 bases between. The germline V gene encodes CDR1 MNHNY and CDR2 SVGAGI (reference sequence). This CDR3 is built from 15 residues. CDR3 in amino acids: CASSDAGLAKNIQYF. The CDR3 bases are TGTGCCAGCAGTGACGCTGGTCTAGCCAAAAACATTCAGTACTTC.

This clonotype was found a few times. The chain recombines TRBV7-9 with TRBJ2-3, with D possibly being TRBD2 (6 bases). There are 14 residues in the CDR3. Germline-derived CDR1 and CDR2 are SEHNR and FQNEAQ (reference sequence). The V gene lost 6 bases and the J gene lost 5 bases, with 15 bases spanning the gap. This CDR3 reads CASSPPRGEDTQYF. CDR3 nucleotide sequence: TGTGCCAGCAGTCCTCCGCGGGGAGAAGATACGCAGTATTTT.

The rearrangement links TRBV9 to TRBJ2-2; TRBD2 agrees at 7 bases. Germline CDR1 SGDLS, CDR2 YYNGEE. This CDR3 has 14 residues. The V gene end was trimmed by 0 bases and the J gene end by 7 bases; junction bases not matched to a gene: 3. CDR3 region: CASSVAGGGGELFF. The CDR3 DNA reads as TGTGCCAGCAGCGTAGCGGGAGGAGGCGGGGAGCTGTTTTTT. The full variable domain, its missing parts supplied by reference TRBV9 and TRBJ2-2, is DSGVTQTPKHLITATGQRVTLRCSPRSGDLSVYWYQQSLDQGLQFLIQYYNGEERAKGNILERFSAQQFPDLHSELNLSSLELGDSALYFCASSVAGGGGELFFGEGSRLTVL.

The sample holds a few counts of this clonotype. This chain uses TRBV29-1 with TRBJ2-1; 8 positions agree with TRBD2. The germline CDR1 and CDR2 sequences are SQVTM and ANQGSEA. With 7 bases clipped from V and 8 bases from J, the junction kept 7 bases outside the gene matches. The CDR3 is 12 amino acids. CDR3 amino acids: CSAWTSLDEQFF. The CDR3, as DNA: TGCAGCGCCTGGACTAGCTTGGATGAGCAGTTCTTC.

The J gene is TRBJ2-2, the V gene TRBV29-1; D assignment may be TRBD1 or TRBD2 (6 bases each). Between the trimmed V and J ends, which lost 4 bases and 2 bases, there was a span of 11 bases. The germline V gene has CDR1 SQVTM and CDR2 ANQGSEA. The CDR3 runs 14 residues. Here the CDR3 DNA reads TGCAGCGTTGGGAGGGGACAAAACACCGGGGAGCTGTTTTTT. It yields the protein CSVGRGQNTGELFF.

This clonotype showed up many times. The CDR3 DNA reads TGCAGTGCTAGAGATATAGGGCTCCCGCTGAATGAGCAGTTCTTC. As protein: CSARDIGLPLNEQFF. V gene TRBV20-1 combines with J gene TRBJ2-1; D is uncertain. Deletions cut 0 bases from V and 7 bases from J, with 16 bases between. Looked up from germline, CDR1 is DFQATT and CDR2 is SNEGSKA (reference sequence). The CDR3 has 15 residues.

DNA for the CDR3: TGTGCCAGCAGCCAAGCGGGAGGGACCTACGAGCAGTACTTC. Its protein is CASSQAGGTYEQYF. This chain connects TRBV14 to TRBJ2-7, with 8 bases identical to TRBD2. J lost 2 bases, V lost 1 base, and 1 base had no gene match. This CDR3 is built from 14 residues. Germline loops: CDR1 SGHDN, CDR2 FVKESK.

This clonotype occurred many times. This rearrangement joins TRBV20-1 to TRBJ1-2; TRBD1 might be the D (6 bases). Trimming stripped 2 bases from V and 3 bases from J, with 16 bases between. The CDR3 contains 15 residues. Germline-derived CDR1 and CDR2 are DFQATT and SNEGSKA (reference sequence). Here the CDR3 DNA reads TGCAGTGCTAGAAAACAGGGTCCTCCCTACTATGGCTACACCTTC. Protein product: CSARKQGPPYYGYTF.

V is TRBV2 and J is TRBJ1-5, with unresolved D. Deletions cut 6 bases from V and 0 bases from J, with 6 bases between. Germline CDR1 and CDR2: SNHLY and FYNNEI. The CDR3 covers 13 residues. The CDR3, as DNA: TGTGCCAGCAGGGTGTATAGCAATCAGCCCCAGCATTTT. It is translated as CASRVYSNQPQHF.

This clonotype has at least ten counts. The V gene is TRBV7-9, the J gene TRBJ2-3, with D maybe TRBD2 (5 bases). Trimming cost V 4 bases and J 0 bases, with 11 bases left between them. This CDR3 contains 15 residues. The germline CDR1 and CDR2 sequences are SEHNR and FQNEAQ (reference sequence). In nucleotides, the CDR3 is TGTGCCAGCAGCTCCCTGCGGACTAGCACAGATACGCAGTATTTT. Translated, it gives CASSSLRTSTDTQYF.

V gene TRBV19 combines with J gene TRBJ1-4; a weak D match, TRBD1 (5 bases). CDR1 is LNHDA and CDR2 is SQIVND in the germline V gene (reference sequence). V was pared by 9 bases and J by 10 bases, with 15 bases between. The CDR3 consists of 12 residues. CDR3: CASGHASGKLFF. Here the CDR3 DNA reads TGTGCCAGCGGACATGCGTCTGGAAAACTGTTTTTT.

This clonotype was picked up many times. V and J are TRBV2 and TRBJ1-5; D may be TRBD1 (5 bases). V lost 1 base, J lost 1 base, and 8 bases lay in between. Germline V gene sequence: CDR1 SNHLY, CDR2 FYNNEI. CDR3 length: 15 amino acids. Here the CDR3 DNA reads TGTGCCAGCAGTGAAGAGGGGTTGAGCAATCAGCCCCAGCATTTT. This encodes CASSEEGLSNQPQHF. The full variable domain, its missing parts supplied by reference TRBV2 and TRBJ1-5, is EPEVTQTPSHQVTQMGQEVILRCVPISNHLYFYWYRQILGQKVEFLVSFYNNEISEKSEIFDDQFSVERPDGSNFTLKIRSTKLEDSAMYFCASSEEGLSNQPQHFGDGTRLSIL.

In its sample, this clonotype was seen many times. The chain has TRBV20-1 and TRBJ1-1; 10 bases align to TRBD1. Germline V gives CDR1 DFQATT, CDR2 SNEGSKA (reference sequence). CDR3 length: 15 residues. V gave up 6 bases and J gave up 6 bases; unmatched junction bases: 13. In DNA, the CDR3 is TGCAGTGCGACCGTGACAGGGGGCTTTTTGGCTGAAGCTTTCTTT. Translating gives CSATVTGGFLAEAFF.

The chain has TRBV27 and TRBJ2-7; 9 bases agree with TRBD1. This CDR3 comprises 13 residues. V lost 4 bases to trimming and J lost 13 bases; unmatched junction nucleotides: 11. CDR1 and CDR2 from the germline V gene are MNHEY and SMNVEV (reference sequence). This CDR3 is CASSSSYRGPGYF. The CDR3 bases are TGTGCCAGCAGTTCTTCCTACAGGGGGCCTGGCTACTTC.

CDR3 loop: CASSWTGFDTGELFF. The CDR3 coding sequence is TGTGCCAGCAGTTGGACAGGGTTTGACACCGGGGAGCTGTTTTTT. V and J are TRBV7-2 and TRBJ2-2, with 8 bases fitting TRBD1. The CDR3 totals 15 residues. V lost 6 bases and J lost 3; bases outside the gene matches: 6. Germline V gene sequence: CDR1 SGHTA, CDR2 FQGNSA.

V and J are TRBV4-1 and TRBJ2-1, with 8 positions matching TRBD1. V gave up 0 bases and J gave up 8 bases; unmatched junction bases: 3. This CDR3 region has 14 residues. Germline lookup yields CDR1 MGHRA and CDR2 YSYEKL. The CDR3 here is CASSQEGTGYEQFF. For the CDR3, the DNA is TGCGCCAGCAGCCAAGAGGGGACAGGCTATGAGCAGTTCTTC.